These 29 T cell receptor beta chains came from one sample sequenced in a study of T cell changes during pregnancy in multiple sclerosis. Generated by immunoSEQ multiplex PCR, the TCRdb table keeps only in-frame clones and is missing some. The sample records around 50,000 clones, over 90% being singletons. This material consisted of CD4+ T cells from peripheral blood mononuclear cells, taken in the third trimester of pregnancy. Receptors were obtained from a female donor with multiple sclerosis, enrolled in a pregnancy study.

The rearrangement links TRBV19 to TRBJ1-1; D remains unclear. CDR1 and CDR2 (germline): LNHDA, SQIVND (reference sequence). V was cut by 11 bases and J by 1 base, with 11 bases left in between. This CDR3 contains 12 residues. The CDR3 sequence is CASGWPNTEAFF. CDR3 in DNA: TGTGCCTCGGGGTGGCCGAACACTGAAGCTTTCTTT.

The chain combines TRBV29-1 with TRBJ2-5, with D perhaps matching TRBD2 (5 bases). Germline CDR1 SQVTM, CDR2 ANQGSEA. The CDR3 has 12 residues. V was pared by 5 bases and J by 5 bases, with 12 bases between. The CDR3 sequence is CSVQRTGETQYF. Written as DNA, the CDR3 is TGCAGCGTTCAAAGAACGGGGGAGACCCAGTACTTC.

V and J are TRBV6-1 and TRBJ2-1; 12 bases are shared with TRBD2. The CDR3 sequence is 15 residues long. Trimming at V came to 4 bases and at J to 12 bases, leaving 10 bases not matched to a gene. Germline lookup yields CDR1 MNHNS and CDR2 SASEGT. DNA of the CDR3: TGTGCCAGCAGTGGCGGTGGACTAGCGGGGTTCTCGCAGTTCTTC. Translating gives CASSGGGLAGFSQFF.

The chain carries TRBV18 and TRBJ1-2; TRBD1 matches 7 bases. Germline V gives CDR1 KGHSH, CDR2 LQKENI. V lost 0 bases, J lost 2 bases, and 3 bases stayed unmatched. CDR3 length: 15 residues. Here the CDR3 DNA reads TGTGCCAGCTCACCACCCTCGGACAGGAACTATGGCTACACCTTC. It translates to CASSPPSDRNYGYTF.

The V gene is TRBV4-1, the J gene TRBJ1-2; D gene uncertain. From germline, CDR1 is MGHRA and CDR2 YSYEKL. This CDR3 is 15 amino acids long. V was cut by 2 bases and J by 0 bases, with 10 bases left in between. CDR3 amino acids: CASSQPGGSNYGYTF. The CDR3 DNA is TGCGCCAGCAGCCAACCGGGAGGATCTAACTATGGCTACACCTTC.

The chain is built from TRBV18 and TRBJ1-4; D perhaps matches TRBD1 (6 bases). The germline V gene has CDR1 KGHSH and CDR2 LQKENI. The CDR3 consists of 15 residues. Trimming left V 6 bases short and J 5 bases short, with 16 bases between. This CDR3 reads CASSLNKGENEKLFF. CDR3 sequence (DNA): TGTGCCAGCTCCCTCAACAAGGGGGAAAATGAAAAACTGTTTTTT.

The DNA for the CDR3 is TGTGCCAGCTCACGGAGCGGGGAGCAGTACTTC. Encoded protein: CASSRSGEQYF. This rearrangement joins TRBV18 to TRBJ2-7, with a weak D call TRBD2 (6 bases). V was cut by 4 bases and J by 7 bases, with 8 bases left in between. Germline V gene data show CDR1 as KGHSH and CDR2 as LQKENI. This CDR3 has 11 amino acids.

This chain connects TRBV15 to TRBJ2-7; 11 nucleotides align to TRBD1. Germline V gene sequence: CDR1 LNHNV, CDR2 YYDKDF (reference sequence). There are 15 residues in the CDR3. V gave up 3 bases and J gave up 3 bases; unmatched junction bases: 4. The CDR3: CATSSGGTGGYEQYF. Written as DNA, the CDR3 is TGTGCCACCAGCAGCGGGGGGACAGGGGGCTACGAGCAGTACTTC.

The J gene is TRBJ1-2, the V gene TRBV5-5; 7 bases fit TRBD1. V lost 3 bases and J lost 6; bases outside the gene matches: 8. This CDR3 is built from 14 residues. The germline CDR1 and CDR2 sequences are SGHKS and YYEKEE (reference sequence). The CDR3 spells CASSSMDRSDGYTF. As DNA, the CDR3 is TGTGCCAGCAGCTCAATGGACAGGAGTGATGGCTACACCTTC.

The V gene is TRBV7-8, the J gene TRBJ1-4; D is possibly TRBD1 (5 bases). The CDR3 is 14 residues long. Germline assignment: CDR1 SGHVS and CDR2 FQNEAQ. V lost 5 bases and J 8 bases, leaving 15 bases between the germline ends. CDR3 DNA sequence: TGTGCCAGCAGCCCCCCGGGGGGAAGCGAAAAACTGTTTTTT. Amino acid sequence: CASSPPGGSEKLFF. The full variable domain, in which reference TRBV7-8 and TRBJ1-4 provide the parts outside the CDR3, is GAGVSQSPRYKVAKRGQDVALRCDPISGHVSLFWYQQALGQGPEFLTYFQNEAQLDKSGLPSDRFFAERPEGSVSTLKIQRTQQEDSAVYLCASSPPGGSEKLFFGSGTQLSVL.

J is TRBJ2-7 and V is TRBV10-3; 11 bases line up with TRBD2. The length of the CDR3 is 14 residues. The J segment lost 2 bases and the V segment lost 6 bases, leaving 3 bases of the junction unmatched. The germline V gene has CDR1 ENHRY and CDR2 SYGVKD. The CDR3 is CAISLAGGPYEQYF. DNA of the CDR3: TGTGCCATCAGCCTAGCGGGGGGCCCCTACGAGCAGTACTTC.

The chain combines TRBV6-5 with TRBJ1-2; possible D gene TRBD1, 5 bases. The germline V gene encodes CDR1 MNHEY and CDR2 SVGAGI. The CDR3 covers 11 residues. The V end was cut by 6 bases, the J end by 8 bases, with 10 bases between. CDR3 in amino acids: CASSWRGGYTF. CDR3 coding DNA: TGTGCCAGCAGCTGGCGGGGCGGCTACACCTTC.

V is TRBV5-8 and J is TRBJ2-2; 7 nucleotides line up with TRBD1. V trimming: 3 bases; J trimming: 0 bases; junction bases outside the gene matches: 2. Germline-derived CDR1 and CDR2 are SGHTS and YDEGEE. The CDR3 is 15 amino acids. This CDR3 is CASSSGTANTGELFF. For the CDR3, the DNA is TGTGCCAGCAGCTCCGGGACAGCGAACACCGGGGAGCTGTTTTTT.

The CDR3 coding sequence is TGTGCCAGCAGTTACTACGCGCAAGAGACCCAGTACTTC. It yields the protein CASSYYAQETQYF. This sequence joins TRBV6-5 and TRBJ2-5; D not resolved. V was trimmed by 1 base and J by 2 bases, leaving 5 bases between them. There are 13 residues in the CDR3. From germline, CDR1 is MNHEY and CDR2 SVGAGI.

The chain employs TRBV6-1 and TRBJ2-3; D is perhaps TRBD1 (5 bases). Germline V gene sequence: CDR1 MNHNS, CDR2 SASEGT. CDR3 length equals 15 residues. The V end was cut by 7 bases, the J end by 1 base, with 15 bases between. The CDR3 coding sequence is TGTGCCAGCACTGGCACCCGGACACGCACAGATACGCAGTATTTT. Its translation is CASTGTRTRTDTQYF.

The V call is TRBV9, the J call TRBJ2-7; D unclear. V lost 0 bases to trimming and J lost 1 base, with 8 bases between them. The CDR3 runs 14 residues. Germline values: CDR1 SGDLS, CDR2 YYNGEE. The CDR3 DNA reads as TGTGCCAGCAGCGTAGGGGCAGAATCCTACGAGCAGTACTTC. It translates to CASSVGAESYEQYF.

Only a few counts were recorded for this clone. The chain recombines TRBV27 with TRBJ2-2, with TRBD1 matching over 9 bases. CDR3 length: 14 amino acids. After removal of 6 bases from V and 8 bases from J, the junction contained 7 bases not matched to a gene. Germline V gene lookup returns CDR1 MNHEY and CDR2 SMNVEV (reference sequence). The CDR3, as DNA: TGTGCCAGCAGGGCGACACAGGGGGCGGGGGAGCTGTTTTTT. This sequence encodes CASRATQGAGELFF.

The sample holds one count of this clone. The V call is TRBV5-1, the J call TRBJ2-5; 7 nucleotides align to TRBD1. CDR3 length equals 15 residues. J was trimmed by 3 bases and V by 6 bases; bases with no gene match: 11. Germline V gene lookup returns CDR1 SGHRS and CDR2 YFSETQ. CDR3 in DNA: TGCGCCAGCACCGCCCGCCCCGGGACAGAAGAGACCCAGTACTTC. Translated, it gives CASTARPGTEETQYF. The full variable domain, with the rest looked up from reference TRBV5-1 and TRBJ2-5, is KAGVTQTPRYLIKTRGQQVTLSCSPISGHRSVSWYQQTPGQGLQFLFEYFSETQRNKGNFPGRFSGRQFSNSRSEMNVSTLELGDSALYLCASTARPGTEETQYFGPGTRLLVL.

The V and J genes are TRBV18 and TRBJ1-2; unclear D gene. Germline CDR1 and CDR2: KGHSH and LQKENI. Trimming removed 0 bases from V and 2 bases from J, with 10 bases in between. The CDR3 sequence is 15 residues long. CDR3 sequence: CASSPPGGLNYGYTF. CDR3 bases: TGTGCCAGCTCACCACCCGGCGGGTTAAACTATGGCTACACCTTC.

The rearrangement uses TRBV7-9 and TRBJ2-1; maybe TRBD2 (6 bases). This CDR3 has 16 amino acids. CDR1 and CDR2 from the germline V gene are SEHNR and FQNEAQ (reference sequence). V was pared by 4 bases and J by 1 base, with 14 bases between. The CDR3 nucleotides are TGTGCCAGCAGCTCGCGACTAGGGGAGTCCTACAATGAGCAGTTCTTC. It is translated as CASSSRLGESYNEQFF.

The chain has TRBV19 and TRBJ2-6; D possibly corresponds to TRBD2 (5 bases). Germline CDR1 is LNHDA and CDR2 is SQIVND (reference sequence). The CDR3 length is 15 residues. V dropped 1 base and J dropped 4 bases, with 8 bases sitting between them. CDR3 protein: CASSIGGRGANVLTF. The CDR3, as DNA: TGTGCCAGTAGTATAGGAGGGCGCGGGGCCAACGTCCTGACTTTC.

CDR3 nucleotide sequence: TGTGCCAGTAGTATAGTCTCCGGGACAGGCTATGGCTACACCTTC. Its protein is CASSIVSGTGYGYTF. The rearrangement joins TRBV19 to TRBJ1-2, with 8 bases fitting TRBD1. The V gene end was trimmed by 1 base and the J gene end by 4 bases; junction bases not matched to a gene: 5. Looked up from germline, CDR1 is LNHDA and CDR2 is SQIVND (reference sequence). This CDR3 is built from 15 residues.

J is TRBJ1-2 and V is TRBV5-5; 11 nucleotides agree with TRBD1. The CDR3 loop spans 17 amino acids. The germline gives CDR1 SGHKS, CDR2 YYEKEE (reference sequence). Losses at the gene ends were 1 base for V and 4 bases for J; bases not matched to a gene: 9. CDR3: CASSLRPGQGGLYGYTF. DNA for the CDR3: TGTGCCAGCAGCTTGCGACCGGGACAGGGGGGACTCTATGGCTACACCTTC.

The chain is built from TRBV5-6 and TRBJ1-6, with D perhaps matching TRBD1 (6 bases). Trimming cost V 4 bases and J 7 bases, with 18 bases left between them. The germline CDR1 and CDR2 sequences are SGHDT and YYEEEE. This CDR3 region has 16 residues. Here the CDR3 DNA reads TGTGCCAGCAGCCAAGTGTCGGACAGAGGGAATTCACCCCTCCACTTT. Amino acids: CASSQVSDRGNSPLHF.

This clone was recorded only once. CDR3 coding DNA: TGTGCCAGCAGCAATCCAGGGACTGTCTACGAGCAGTACTTC. Translated: CASSNPGTVYEQYF. This chain links TRBV21-1 with TRBJ2-7; TRBD2 reflects the table's D call only, with no check against the DNA. TRBV21-1 is an annotated pseudogene. CDR3 length: 14 residues.

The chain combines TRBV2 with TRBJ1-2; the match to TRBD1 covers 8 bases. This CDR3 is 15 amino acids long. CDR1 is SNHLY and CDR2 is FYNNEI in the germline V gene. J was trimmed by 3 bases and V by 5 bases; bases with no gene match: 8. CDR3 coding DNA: TGTGCCAGCAGTCATACCCAGACAGGGGACTATGGCTACACCTTC. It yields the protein CASSHTQTGDYGYTF.

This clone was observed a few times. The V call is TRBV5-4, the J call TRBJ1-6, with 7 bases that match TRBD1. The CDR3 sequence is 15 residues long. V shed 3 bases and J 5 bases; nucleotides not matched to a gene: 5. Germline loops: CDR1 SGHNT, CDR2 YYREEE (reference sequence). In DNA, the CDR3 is TGTGCCAGCAGCTGGGCCGGGACAGATAATTCACCCCTCCACTTT. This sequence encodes CASSWAGTDNSPLHF.

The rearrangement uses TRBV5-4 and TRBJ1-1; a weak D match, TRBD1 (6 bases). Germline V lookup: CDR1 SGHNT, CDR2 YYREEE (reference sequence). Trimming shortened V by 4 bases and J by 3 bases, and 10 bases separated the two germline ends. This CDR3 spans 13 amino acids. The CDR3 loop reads CASSADSHTEAFF. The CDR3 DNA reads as TGTGCCAGCAGCGCGGACAGCCACACTGAAGCTTTCTTT. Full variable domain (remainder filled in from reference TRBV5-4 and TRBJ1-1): ETGVTQSPTHLIKTRGQQVTLRCSSQSGHNTVSWYQQALGQGPQFIFQYYREEENGRGNFPPRFSGLQFPNYSSELNVNALELDDSALYLCASSADSHTEAFFGQGTRLTVV.

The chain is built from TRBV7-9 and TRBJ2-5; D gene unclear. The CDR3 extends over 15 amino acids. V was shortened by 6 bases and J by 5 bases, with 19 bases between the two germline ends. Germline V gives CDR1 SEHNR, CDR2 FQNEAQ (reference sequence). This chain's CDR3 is CASRPISQVQETQYF. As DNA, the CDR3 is TGTGCCAGCAGGCCAATAAGCCAGGTTCAGGAGACCCAGTACTTC.